The following is a T cell receptor beta chain sequence with its context. Its antigen is unidentified. This entry comes from a study of cytomegalovirus exposure and HLA in healthy donors. Study conclusions and caveats: Overall, approximately 150 TCR beta chains were annotated as cytomegalovirus-associated.

Germline CDR1 SGHDT, CDR2 YYEEEE. This CDR3 region has 13 residues. The ends were cut back, 5 bases at V and 6 bases at J, with 12 bases in the middle. Profiling relied on immunoSEQ multiplex PCR, and the TCRdb table lists in-frame clones only, not all of them. The sample includes about 360,000 clones, roughly 89% of them seen just once. Material for sequencing was PBMCs. The chain has TRBV5-6 and TRBJ1-5, with D hard to call. The receptor was isolated from a young woman in good health and CMV-seronegative. The CDR3: CASSWGGRQPQHF. The CDR3 nucleotides read TGTGCCAGCAGTTGGGGAGGCCGTCAGCCCCAGCATTTT.